The 13 T cell receptor beta chains listed next were all sequenced from one sample in a study of blood T cell repertoires in COVID-19. TCRdb's copy holds only in-frame clones and misses some; the assay was immunoSEQ multiplex PCR. Of about 220,000 clones listed, roughly four fifths were seen once; the top ten hold 4% to 5%. The material sequenced was peripheral blood. These receptors all come from a woman in her sixties or seventies with acute or convalescent COVID-19.

The rearrangement links TRBV14 to TRBJ2-1; TRBD2 aligns across 9 bases. Unmatched junction bases numbered 7, after V lost 0 bases and J lost 7 bases. This CDR3 has 16 residues. CDR1 is SGHDN, CDR2 FVKESK, per germline. CDR3 in amino acids: CASSQDRASGVNEQFF. The CDR3 DNA reads as TGTGCCAGCAGCCAAGATCGGGCTAGCGGGGTAAATGAGCAGTTCTTC.

This chain uses TRBV6-6 with TRBJ2-5, with 7 bases that match TRBD1. Per the germline V gene, CDR1 is MNHNY and CDR2 is SVGAGI (reference sequence). The V segment lost 0 bases and the J segment 3 bases; nucleotides outside the gene matches: 4. The CDR3 has 15 amino acids. The CDR3 DNA reads TGTGCCAGCAGTTACTCTCCGACAGGGAAAGAGACCCAGTACTTC. It codes for CASSYSPTGKETQYF.

The chain carries TRBV9 and TRBJ1-3, with D perhaps matching TRBD1 (6 bases). V shed 0 bases and J shed 0 bases, with 13 bases lying between them. From germline, CDR1 is SGDLS and CDR2 YYNGEE. The CDR3 contains 17 residues. CDR3 nucleotide sequence: TGTGCCAGCAGCGTAGGTCAGGGGCCGACCTCTGGAAACACCATATATTTT. This sequence encodes CASSVGQGPTSGNTIYF.

This chain uses TRBV3-1 (or the pseudogene TRBV3-2) with TRBJ2-2, with a weak D call TRBD1 (6 bases). With 4 bases removed from V and 6 bases from J, the gap between germline ends came to 18 bases. Germline V gene sequence: CDR1 LGHDT, CDR2 YNNKEL (reference sequence). CDR3 length: 16 amino acids. CDR3 loop: CASSLRTGLEAGELFF. As DNA, the CDR3 is TGTGCCAGCAGCCTTCGAACAGGGCTGGAGGCCGGGGAGCTGTTTTTT.

This chain links TRBV19 with TRBJ2-3; 9 bases fit TRBD2. V shed 3 bases, J shed 5 bases, and the junction held 12 bases outside the gene matches. The CDR3 has 17 residues. The V gene's germline CDR1 is LNHDA and CDR2 SQIVND (reference sequence). The CDR3 sequence is CASSIYLAGGQVDTQYF. The CDR3 DNA follows: TGTGCCAGTAGTATTTACCTCGCGGGGGGGCAGGTAGATACGCAGTATTTT. Full variable domain (outside the CDR3, taken from reference TRBV19 and TRBJ2-3): DGGITQSPKYLFRKEGQNVTLSCEQNLNHDAMYWYRQDPGQGLRLIYYSQIVNDFQKGDIAEGYSVSREKKESFPLTVTSAQKNPTAFYLCASSIYLAGGQVDTQYFGPGTRLTVL.

This chain links TRBV27 with TRBJ1-2, with a tentative D call TRBD1 (6 bases). The germline V gene encodes CDR1 MNHEY and CDR2 SMNVEV (reference sequence). CDR3 length equals 14 residues. The V and J ends lost 2 bases and 3 bases respectively, with 10 bases between them. The CDR3 is CASSLEGGDYGYTF. The CDR3, as DNA: TGTGCCAGCAGTTTAGAAGGGGGAGACTATGGCTACACCTTC.

The sample holds one count of this clone. The rearrangement links TRBV6-2 or TRBV6-3 to TRBJ1-2; TRBD1 might be the D (5 bases). Trimming removed 0 bases at V and 3 bases at J, with 11 bases between. CDR1 is MNHEY and CDR2 is SVGEGT in the germline V gene. The CDR3 spans 15 residues. This CDR3 reads CASSYSGGKDYGYTF. For the CDR3, the DNA is TGTGCCAGCAGTTACTCGGGGGGAAAGGACTATGGCTACACCTTC.

This clone was recorded once. The chain carries TRBV7-2 and TRBJ2-2; 9 positions agree with TRBD1. Trimming at V came to 5 bases and at J to 6 bases, leaving 4 bases not matched to a gene. The CDR3 consists of 14 residues. The germline V gene has CDR1 SGHTA and CDR2 FQGNSA. The CDR3 region has the DNA TGTGCCAGCAGCGACCGACAGGGGGCCGGGGAGCTGTTTTTT. Amino acids: CASSDRQGAGELFF. The full variable domain, completed using reference TRBV7-2 and TRBJ2-2, is GAGVSQSPSNKVTEKGKDVELRCDPISGHTALYWYRQSLGQGLEFLIYFQGNSAPDKSGLPSDRFSAERTGGSVSTLTIQRTQQEDSAVYLCASSDRQGAGELFFGEGSRLTVL.

The chain has TRBV2 and TRBJ1-1; the D gene is possibly TRBD1 (5 bases). Trimming took 7 bases from V and 0 from J, leaving 12 bases between them. CDR3 length equals 14 residues. Germline loops: CDR1 SNHLY, CDR2 FYNNEI. CDR3 sequence reads: CASTLDRMNTEAFF. The DNA of the CDR3 is TGTGCCAGCACCCTTGACAGAATGAACACTGAAGCTTTCTTT.

This clone appeared a single time. V usage is TRBV5-5 and J usage is TRBJ2-3; 12 bases are shared with TRBD2. From germline, CDR1 is SGHKS and CDR2 YYEKEE (reference sequence). With V trimmed by 0 bases and J by 3 bases, 11 bases remained unmatched. The CDR3 runs to 19 residues. CDR3 nucleotides: TGTGCCAGCAGCTTGGCCCCAAGTGGACTAGCGGGGTTTACAGATACGCAGTATTTT. Protein product: CASSLAPSGLAGFTDTQYF.

The gene calls are TRBV5-4 and TRBJ2-5; the match to TRBD1 covers 9 bases. CDR1 is SGHNT, CDR2 YYREEE, per germline (reference sequence). Trimming took 5 bases from V and 3 from J; bases not matched to a gene: 11. The CDR3 runs to 16 residues. CDR3 amino acids: CASSRPDRGRKETQYF. In DNA, the CDR3 is TGTGCCAGCAGTCGACCGGACAGGGGCAGAAAAGAGACCCAGTACTTC.

In this sample, this clone turned up once. This chain links TRBV7-8 with TRBJ1-5; the D is unclear. This CDR3 comprises 13 residues. The V end lost 2 bases, the J end lost 5 bases, and 7 bases lay between the germline ends. Germline values: CDR1 SGHVS, CDR2 FQNEAQ. The CDR3: CASSLIVDQPQHF. DNA for the CDR3: TGTGCCAGCAGCTTAATCGTTGATCAGCCCCAGCATTTT.

Worth noting for this clone: This specimen includes other DNA sequences encoding the same CDR3. The gene calls are TRBV4-2 and TRBJ1-4; D gene unclear. This CDR3 spans 15 amino acids. V was cut by 2 bases and J by 0 bases, with 7 bases left in between. Germline lookup yields CDR1 LGHNA and CDR2 YNFKEQ. CDR3 in amino acids: CASSQSSSTNEKLFF. CDR3 nucleotide sequence: TGTGCCAGCAGCCAATCGTCCTCAACTAATGAAAAACTGTTTTTT.